Listed below are T cell receptor beta chains from one sample, sequenced in a study of read filtering for tumor transcriptome and immune sequencing. TCRdb fed the reads into MiXCR, producing one record per CDR3 protein. The sample has some 41,000 distinct CDR3 sequences; about an eighth are singletons. The sequencing input was a population of CD138-negative cells sorted from bone marrow. The origin of the receptors is a donor at least 40 years old with multiple myeloma. The CDR3 runs from the conserved cysteine through the conserved F or W. D genes are given only for firm matches. Size is stated for part of the rows, as once, few or many counts, or as a class when the clone is expanded.

d_call,clone_size,v_call,j_call,cdr3_nt,cdr3_aa
TRBD1,many,TRBV6-6,TRBJ1-4,TGTGCCAGCAGTTCCGGGACAGGGAGCGGTCGTGAAAAACTGTTTTTT,CASSSGTGSGREKLFF
TRBD1,few,TRBV5-4,TRBJ2-3,TGTGCCAGCAGCTTGGTCCAGGGGGCGATTGGAGATACGCAGTATTTT,CASSLVQGAIGDTQYF
.,many,TRBV4-3,TRBJ2-1,TGCGCCAGCAGCCAAGACCCCCTGGATGAGCAGTTCTTC,CASSQDPLDEQFF
TRBD2,many,TRBV20-1,TRBJ2-1,TGCAGTGCTAGGCGGCTAGCGGGAGTTGCAAATGAGCAGTTCTTC,CSARRLAGVANEQFF
.,few,TRBV28,TRBJ2-2,TGTGCCAGCAGTTCACTGGGGGGCACCGGGGAGCTGTTTTTT,CASSSLGGTGELFF
TRBD1,many,TRBV5-1,TRBJ2-7,TGCGCCAGCAGCTTCCTAGGGGGCCACGAGCAGTACTTC,CASSFLGGHEQYF
TRBD2,many,TRBV5-1,TRBJ2-5,TGCGCCAGCAGCTCCTCCGGTAGCGGGATTCGTGAGACCCAGTACTTC,CASSSSGSGIRETQYF
TRBD2,.,TRBV20-1,TRBJ2-1,TGCAGTGCCCTTAGCGGGGCCGAGCAGTTCTTC,CSALSGAEQFF
.,.,TRBV7-9,TRBJ2-3,TGTGCCAGCAGCCCCCTAGATACGCAGTATTTT,CASSPLDTQYF
.,.,TRBV6-1,TRBJ2-5,TGTGCCAGCAGGAAAGGGGGGTGGGAAGAGACCCAGTACTTC,CASRKGGWEETQYF
.,many,TRBV6-2/TRBV6-3,TRBJ1-5,TGTGCCAGCAGTTACCCCAGGCAGCCCCAGCATTTT,CASSYPRQPQHF
TRBD1,many,TRBV23-1,TRBJ1-5,TGCGCCAGCAGTCCCCTCCGGACAGGGGAGACCAATCAGCCCCAGCATTTT,CASSPLRTGETNQPQHF
.,many,TRBV5-1,TRBJ2-3,TGCGCCAGCGCAACTGAGCGGGCCACAGATACGCAGTATTTT,CASATERATDTQYF
.,many,TRBV29-1,TRBJ2-5,TGCAGCGTTGAAGATGTGACAGGTCAACAAGAGACCCAGTACTTC,CSVEDVTGQQETQYF
TRBD2,many,TRBV28,TRBJ2-2,TGTGCCAGCAGGCCGCGACTAGCATCGAACACCGGGGAGCTGTTTTTT,CASRPRLASNTGELFF
.,many,TRBV7-9,TRBJ2-7,TGTGCCAGCAGCTTAGTTTCCAGGACCCATCGGGAGGAGCAGTACTTC,CASSLVSRTHREEQYF
.,.,TRBV5-6,TRBJ2-4,TGTGCCAGCAGCTCTACCGGGACATTCATTCAGTACTTC,CASSSTGTFIQYF
.,many,TRBV12-3/TRBV12-4,TRBJ2-1,TGTGCCAGCAGCAGGACCAGTACCAATGAGCAGTTCTTC,CASSRTSTNEQFF
.,.,TRBV28,TRBJ2-7,TGTGCCAGCAGTTCACTCCAGGGGGGCTACGAGCAGTACTTC,CASSSLQGGYEQYF
TRBD2,many,TRBV20-1,TRBJ2-5,TGCAGTGCTAGAGGTGTAGCGGGAGACCAAGAGACCCAGTACTTC,CSARGVAGDQETQYF
.,many,TRBV5-1,TRBJ2-7,TGCGCCAGCAGCCCCACGGCGGCTACCTACGAGCAGTACTTC,CASSPTAATYEQYF
.,many,TRBV20-1,TRBJ2-7,TGCAGTGCTAGAGGTGACACAGATTACGAGCAGTACTTC,CSARGDTDYEQYF
TRBD2,few,TRBV7-6,TRBJ2-5,TGTGCCAGCAGCCCCCTGTACCCCTCGGGACTAGTCGGAGAGACCCAGTACTTC,CASSPLYPSGLVGETQYF